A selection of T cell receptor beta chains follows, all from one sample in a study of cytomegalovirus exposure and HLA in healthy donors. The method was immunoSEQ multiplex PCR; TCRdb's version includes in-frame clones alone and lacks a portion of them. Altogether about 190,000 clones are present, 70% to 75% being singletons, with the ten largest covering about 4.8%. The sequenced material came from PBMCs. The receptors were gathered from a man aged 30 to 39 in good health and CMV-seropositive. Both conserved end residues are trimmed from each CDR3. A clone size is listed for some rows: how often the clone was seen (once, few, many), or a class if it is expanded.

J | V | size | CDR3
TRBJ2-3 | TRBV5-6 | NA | ASSLGLRGVPTDTQY
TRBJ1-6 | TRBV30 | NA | AWSLGGMGTPLH
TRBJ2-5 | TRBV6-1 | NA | ASSERLDRTETQY
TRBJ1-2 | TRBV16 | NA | ASSQSPGSNYGYT
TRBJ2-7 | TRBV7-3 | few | ASSLQSGQGEQY
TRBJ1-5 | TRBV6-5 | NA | ASSLGQPDNQPQH
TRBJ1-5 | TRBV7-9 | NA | ASSPTGGRNQPQH
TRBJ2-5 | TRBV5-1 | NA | ASSLGLAGVGETQY
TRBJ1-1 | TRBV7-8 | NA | ASSLGGQNTEAF
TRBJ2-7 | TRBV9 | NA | ASSVSPRRGVYEQY
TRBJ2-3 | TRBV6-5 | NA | ASSYSGPVTDTQY
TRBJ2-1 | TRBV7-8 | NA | ASSRTGYNEQF
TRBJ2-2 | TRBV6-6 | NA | ASSPDRGGAGELF
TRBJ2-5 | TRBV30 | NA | AWRAQGPQETQY
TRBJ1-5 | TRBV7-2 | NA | ASSLAGAGNQPQH
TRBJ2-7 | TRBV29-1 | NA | SALGSQWYEQY
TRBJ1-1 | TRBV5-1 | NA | ASSLAGGGTEAF
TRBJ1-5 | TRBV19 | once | ASSIGGLSNQPQH
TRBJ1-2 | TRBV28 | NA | ASSAEGYT
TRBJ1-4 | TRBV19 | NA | ASSTSGTGVEKLF
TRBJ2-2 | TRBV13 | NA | ASSQQLGTGELF
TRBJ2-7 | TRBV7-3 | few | ASSRGQRQGSYEQY
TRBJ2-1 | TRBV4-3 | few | ASSRKPGAGVSYNEQF
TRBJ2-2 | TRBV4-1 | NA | ASSQIRLAAGELF
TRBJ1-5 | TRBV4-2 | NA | ASSRQGQGNNQPQH
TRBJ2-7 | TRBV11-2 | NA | ASSGGTSLGSYEQY
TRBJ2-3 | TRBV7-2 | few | ASSLHGSGGAGTQY
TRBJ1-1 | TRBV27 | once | ASSLASRGLGTEAF
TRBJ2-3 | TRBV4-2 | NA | ASSPSKQVVSDTQY
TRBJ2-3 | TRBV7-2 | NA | ASSLARVSTDTQY
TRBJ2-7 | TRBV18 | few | ASSPQTGLEGEQY
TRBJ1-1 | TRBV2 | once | ASRQETGRYTEAF
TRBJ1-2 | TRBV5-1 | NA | ASSRGQGNYGYT
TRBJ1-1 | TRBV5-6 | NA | ASSLGGRGEAF
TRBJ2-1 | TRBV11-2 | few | ASSSTSGGYYNEQF
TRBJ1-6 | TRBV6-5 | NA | ASSYSNHRFKSPLH
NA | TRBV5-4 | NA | ASSLGPGYEQY
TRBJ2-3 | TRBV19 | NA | ASSMTSGGPDTQY
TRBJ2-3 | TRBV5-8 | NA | ASSSSRQGGFTDTQY
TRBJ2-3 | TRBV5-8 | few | ASSLGSSSGDTQY
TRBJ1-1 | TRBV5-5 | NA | ASSQIGGRGTEAF
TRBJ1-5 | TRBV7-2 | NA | ASRLTGGNQPQH
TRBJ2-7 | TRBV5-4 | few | ASSLSAVNEQY
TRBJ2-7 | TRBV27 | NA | ASSPQGVGYEQY
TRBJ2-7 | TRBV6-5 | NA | ASTGQGERYEQY
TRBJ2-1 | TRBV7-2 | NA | ASSLVQLPSSNEQF
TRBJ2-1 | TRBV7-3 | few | ASSAQGPYNEQF
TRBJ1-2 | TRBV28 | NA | ASRWTGNDYGYT
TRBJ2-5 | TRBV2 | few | ASRGPSGKGETQY
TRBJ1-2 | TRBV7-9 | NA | ASSLDDYDRGVGGYT
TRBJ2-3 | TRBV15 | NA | ATRGGDVGDTQY
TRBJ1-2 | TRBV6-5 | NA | ASSLDSVGYT
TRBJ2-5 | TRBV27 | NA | ASGTSPGRAQETQY
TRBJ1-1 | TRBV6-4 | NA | ASRESERGTEAF
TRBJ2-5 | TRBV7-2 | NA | ASSLPAGGTQY
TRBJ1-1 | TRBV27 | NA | ASSPRTGGMNTEAF
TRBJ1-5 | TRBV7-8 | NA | ASSLDAGLSNQPQH